This T cell receptor beta chain is from a study of tumor and adjacent non-tumor tissue in lung cancer. Study-level information: Patients were aged about 30 to 80, 9 to 10 men and 4 to 6 women, stage I to III. On average, productive TCRbeta reads reached some 4.2 million per sample. Study observations and caveats: Higher tumor TCR diversity was associated with shorter survival. Compared with tumor, normal lung showed significantly lower TCR diversity.

With regard to this clonotype: Its antigen remains unidentified. One end of the junction does not line up with germline, which may come from a read error.

Three rounds of nested PCR, following a modified ARM-PCR protocol, produced the TCRbeta library. From the multiplex PCR reads, TCRdb called clonotypes with MiXCR, one entry per CDR3 protein. This table holds about 110,000 distinct CDR3 sequences, over 75% found once. This sample's RNA came from whole unsorted tissue. Sequenced input: lung tumor tissue. The receptor was isolated from a man in his 70s with non-small cell lung cancer.

The CDR3 protein is CTSSNQGGEQYF. The CDR3 nucleotides read TGTACCAGCAGTAACCAGGGGGGCGAGCAGTACTTC. The genes are TRBV11-2 and TRBJ2-7; possible D gene TRBD1, 7 bases. The CDR3 runs to 12 residues. Germline V gene sequence: CDR1 SGHAT, CDR2 FQNNGV.